This T cell receptor beta chain was recorded in a study of OX40 agonist ivuxolimab in advanced cancers. Study-wide results and caveats: Among T cells, CD8+ cells averaged more expanded clones than CD4+ cells. In the expanded peripheral T cells, antigen specificity was never determined.

Clones were sequenced by immunoSEQ multiplex PCR, and TCRdb holds only the in-frame ones, with some missing. The sample lists tens of thousands of clones, 93% occurring once. This CDR3 comprises 16 residues. Germline V gives CDR1 SEHNR, CDR2 FQNEAQ (reference sequence). With V trimmed by 1 base and J by 3 bases, 6 bases remained unmatched. For this clone: The antigen remains undetermined.

The V gene is TRBV7-9, the J gene TRBJ2-1; TRBD2 matches at 7 bases. Sequencing used CD4+ or CD8+ T cells sorted from blood, obtained in a trial of the OX40 agonist ivuxolimab. This sequence originates from an adult with an advanced solid tumor such as melanoma, head and neck, liver or kidney cancer. In DNA, the CDR3 is TGTGCCAGCAGCTTAGTGGCGGGGGTGGTCTACAATGAGCAGTTCTTC. This gives the protein CASSLVAGVVYNEQFF.